The 6 T cell receptor beta chains presented below share a single source sample, sequenced in a study of blood T cell repertoires in COVID-19 (dated by TCRdb to 2020 to 2021). The library was obtained by the immunoSEQ multiplex PCR assay. TCRdb took over this immuneACCESS table, retaining in-frame rearrangements with V and J assigned. Such tables are incomplete; in checked studies, under half of the missing clones stem from an unresolved V gene, and the remainder is unexplained. Within this sample are roughly 250,000 clones, with about 88% of them counted one time only. 2% to 2.5% of the sample is in the top ten clones. Material for sequencing was peripheral blood. Receptor source: a woman aged 40 to 50 who had recovered from COVID-19.

The V call is TRBV5-1, the J call TRBJ1-3; D call uncertain. The V gene's germline CDR1 is SGHRS and CDR2 YFSETQ. There are 14 residues in the CDR3. Between the trimmed V and J ends, which lost 1 base and 1 base, there was a span of 6 bases. The CDR3 DNA reads TGCGCCAGCAGCTTGTCGGGGTCTGGAAACACCATATATTTT. As protein: CASSLSGSGNTIYF.

The chain links TRBV7-2 to TRBJ2-7; 8 bases line up with TRBD2. Germline CDR1 SGHTA, CDR2 FQGNSA. This CDR3 has 14 amino acids. V lost 2 bases and J lost 4; bases outside the gene matches: 4. The CDR3 protein is CASSLREGSYEQYF. The CDR3, as DNA: TGTGCCAGCAGCTTACGGGAGGGGAGTTACGAGCAGTACTTC.

CDR3 DNA sequence: TGTGCCAGCAGTGGAAGGCTAGCGGGGACGAATGAGCAGTTCTTC. It codes for CASSGRLAGTNEQFF. V usage is TRBV2 and J usage is TRBJ2-1; TRBD2 matches 9 bases. The ends lost 4 bases at V and 7 bases at J; junction bases unmatched: 8. CDR3 length: 15 amino acids. CDR1 and CDR2 (germline): SNHLY, FYNNEI.

This sequence joins TRBV24-1 and TRBJ2-5; D is perhaps TRBD1 (6 bases). In germline, CDR1 is KGHDR, CDR2 SFDVKD. The germline V and J ends were trimmed by 4 bases and 2 bases, with 10 bases remaining between them. The CDR3 loop spans 14 amino acids. CDR3 DNA: TGTGCCACCAGTGAAGGTCAGGGGCAAGAGACCCAGTACTTC. Translated, it gives CATSEGQGQETQYF.

The rearrangement uses TRBV5-1 and TRBJ1-2; perhaps TRBD1 as D (6 bases). Germline CDR1 SGHRS, CDR2 YFSETQ. The CDR3 runs 15 residues. V was shortened by 3 bases and J by 2 bases, with 14 bases between the two germline ends. The CDR3 DNA sequence: TGCGCCAGCAGCTCCAGGGGCGTGGGGAACTATGGCTACACCTTC. This encodes CASSSRGVGNYGYTF.

The chain combines TRBV28 with TRBJ1-5; the D is unclear. The CDR3 covers 13 residues. CDR1 and CDR2 (germline): MDHEN, SYDVKM. Trimming pared 3 bases from V and 3 bases from J, leaving 6 bases between. CDR3 sequence reads: CASSLTPNQPQHF. CDR3 DNA sequence: TGTGCCAGCAGTTTGACTCCCAATCAGCCCCAGCATTTT.